This T cell receptor (beta chain) originates from a study of blood T cells in healthy people across ages. Primers used in a second PCR of roughly 7 to 12 cycles were a sample-barcoded 5' primer and a J-beta primer mix. TCRdb reprocessed the 5' RACE reads via MiXCR and lists one record per CDR3 protein. The table lists 650,000 to 1,000,000 distinct CDR3 sequences, about 34% of them singletons. The CDR3 consists of 18 residues. Germline V gives CDR1 SGHRS, CDR2 YFSETQ. Trimming at V came to 0 bases and at J to 4 bases, leaving 10 bases not matched to a gene. The V and J genes are TRBV5-1 and TRBJ1-6, with 7 positions matching TRBD1. The receptor comes from a man between 18 and 35 years old in good health. What was sequenced was blood. The CDR3 DNA sequence: TGCGCCAGCAGCTTGGGCCATTTTGAGACAGGGTATAATTCACCCCTCCACTTT. This encodes CASSLGHFETGYNSPLHF. The whole variable domain, remainder taken from reference TRBV5-1 and TRBJ1-6, is KAGVTQTPRYLIKTRGQQVTLSCSPISGHRSVSWYQQTPGQGLQFLFEYFSETQRNKGNFPGRFSGRQFSNSRSEMNVSTLELGDSALYLCASSLGHFETGYNSPLHFGNGTRLTVT.